This T cell receptor (beta chain) was obtained from a study of blood T cell repertoires in COVID-19. Background on the study: Researchers got acute and convalescent COVID-19 samples from the United States, Italy and Spain.

V gave up 7 bases and J gave up 2 bases, with 12 bases separating them. This CDR3 is 13 amino acids long. The cohort comprised adults aged 18 to 89 years residing in 20 to 25 US areas. Two negative PCRs, clearance, or symptom resolution were required of recovered Cohort 3 donors. Here immunoSEQ multiplex PCR was the method, and the copy in TCRdb shows in-frame clones only, minus some. The data hold around 330,000 clones, with approximately 91% observed a single time. Sequencing input: PBMCs or T cells enriched from blood (not recorded which). The rearrangement joins TRBV12-3 or TRBV12-4 to TRBJ2-7; TRBD1 is a possible D gene (6 bases). The sequence derives from a man in his sixties who had recovered from COVID-19. CDR3 residues: CASTATGTYEQYF. As DNA, the CDR3 is TGTGCCAGCACCGCGACAGGAACCTACGAGCAGTACTTC.